This paragraph reports one T cell receptor (beta chain). Its antigen is still unknown. The record originates from a study of vaccination effects on CD4 cells after COVID-19. The study's findings and limits: By a late point after vaccination, infection- and vaccine-induced clones had shrunk markedly through clonal contraction. Only 1 of 255 vaccine-induced clones from healthy vaccinees cross-reacted with common cold coronaviruses.

Assay: immunoSEQ multiplex PCR; the TCRdb copy retains only in-frame clones and omits some. The data contain around 62,000 clones, around 69% of them seen just once; the ten biggest clones take up 2.2%. Following culture for nine to ten days, CD4+ T cells were isolated. Two doses of either BNT162b2 or mRNA-1273 were given to each participant. Germline CDR1 is SGHTA and CDR2 is FQGTGA. The CDR3 is 17 amino acids. J lost 5 bases, V lost 5 bases, and 13 bases had no gene match. The TCR sequence derives from a human donor who received a COVID-19 vaccine. The chain employs TRBV7-3 and TRBJ2-5; 11 bases align to TRBD2. The input for sequencing was CD4+ T cells from PBMCs cultured without peptide, taken after COVID-19 vaccination. The CDR3 here is CASSPFSLAGGRETQYF. The CDR3, as DNA: TGTGCCAGCAGCCCCTTCTCGCTAGCGGGGGGCAGGGAGACCCAGTACTTC.